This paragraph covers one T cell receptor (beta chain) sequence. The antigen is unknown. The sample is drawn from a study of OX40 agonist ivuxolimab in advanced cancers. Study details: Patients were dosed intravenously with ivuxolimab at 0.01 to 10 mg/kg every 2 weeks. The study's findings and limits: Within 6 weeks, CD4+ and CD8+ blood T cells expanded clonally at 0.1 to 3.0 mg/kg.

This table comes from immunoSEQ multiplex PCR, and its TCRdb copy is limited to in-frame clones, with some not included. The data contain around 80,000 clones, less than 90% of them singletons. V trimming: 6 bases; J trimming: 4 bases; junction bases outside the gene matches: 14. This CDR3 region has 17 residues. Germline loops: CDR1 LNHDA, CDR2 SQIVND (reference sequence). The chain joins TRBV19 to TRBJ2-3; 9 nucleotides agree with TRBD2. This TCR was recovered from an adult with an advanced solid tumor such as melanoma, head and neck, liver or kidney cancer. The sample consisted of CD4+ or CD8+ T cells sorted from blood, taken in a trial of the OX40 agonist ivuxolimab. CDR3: CASRPGTSPIGADTQYF. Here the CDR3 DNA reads TGTGCCAGTAGGCCCGGGACTAGCCCCATAGGGGCAGATACGCAGTATTTT.